The 30 T cell receptor beta chains listed next were all sequenced from one sample in a study of cytomegalovirus exposure and HLA in healthy donors. With 60 Vbeta and 13 Jbeta primers, the PCR was carried out. Sequencing used immunoSEQ multiplex PCR; TCRdb keeps in-frame clones, though not all of them. Of roughly 150,000 clones listed, 76% are singletons. Sequencing used PBMCs. Receptors originate from a male donor in good health and CMV-seronegative.

V and J are TRBV7-3 and TRBJ2-1; 8 positions match TRBD2. The germline gives CDR1 SGHTA, CDR2 FQGTGA. CDR3 length equals 18 residues. V lost 5 bases, J lost 5 bases, and 17 bases stayed unmatched. This CDR3 reads CASSRVGGSGNKNNEQFF. Written as DNA, the CDR3 is TGTGCCAGCAGCCGGGTGGGGGGTAGCGGGAACAAGAACAATGAGCAGTTCTTC.

This chain connects TRBV18 to TRBJ1-1, with D tentatively TRBD1 (5 bases). The germline V gene has CDR1 KGHSH and CDR2 LQKENI. Trimming stripped 2 bases from V and 1 base from J, with 14 bases between. The CDR3 runs 16 residues. The CDR3 here is CASSPTIGGANTEAFF. In DNA, the CDR3 is TGTGCCAGCTCACCAACGATCGGAGGGGCGAACACTGAAGCTTTCTTT. The entire variable domain, with the rest obtained from reference TRBV18 and TRBJ1-1, is as follows: NAGVMQNPRHLVRRRGQEARLRCSPMKGHSHVYWYRQLPEEGLKFMVYLQKENIIDESGMPKERFSAEFPKEGPSILRIQQVVRGDSAAYFCASSPTIGGANTEAFFGQGTRLTVV.

V and J are TRBV19 and TRBJ1-6, with TRBD1 identical over 10 bases. The CDR3 runs to 17 residues. The trim removed 11 bases at V and 7 bases at J, leaving 17 bases unmatched. Germline V gives CDR1 LNHDA, CDR2 SQIVND (reference sequence). CDR3 nucleotides: TGTGCCTCGAGGAAGGAGTTCCGGGACAGGGGAAATTCACCCCTCCACTTT. Its protein is CASRKEFRDRGNSPLHF.

V gene TRBV30 combines with J gene TRBJ1-1; D remains ambiguous. Trimming pared 2 bases from V and 4 bases from J, leaving 11 bases between. The CDR3 consists of 13 residues. Germline assignment: CDR1 GTSNPN and CDR2 SVGIG (reference sequence). CDR3 residues: CAWSIGGGTEAFF. In DNA, the CDR3 is TGTGCCTGGAGTATCGGAGGCGGCACTGAAGCTTTCTTT. Supplemented by reference TRBV30 and TRBJ1-1, the full variable domain reads SQTIHQWPATLVQPVGSPLSLECTVEGTSNPNLYWYRQAAGRGLQLLFYSVGIGQISSEVPQNLSASRPQDRQFILSSKKLLLSDSGFYLCAWSIGGGTEAFFGQGTRLTVV.

This clone was observed a handful of times. The chain has TRBV5-1 and TRBJ1-2; D possibly corresponds to TRBD1 (6 bases). V was shortened by 4 bases and J by 7 bases, with 20 bases between the two germline ends. CDR3 size: 15 residues. Germline V gene data show CDR1 as SGHRS and CDR2 as YFSETQ. The CDR3, as DNA: TGCGCCAGCAGCCCCGGGCAGGGGAGGGTGAGTGGCTACACCTTC. Translated: CASSPGQGRVSGYTF.

The table lists this clone with a few counts. The V call is TRBV28, the J call TRBJ1-2; 8 bases align to TRBD1. Trimming at V came to 6 bases and at J to 2 bases, leaving 8 bases not matched to a gene. The CDR3 totals 15 residues. CDR1 is MDHEN and CDR2 is SYDVKM in the germline V gene. The DNA of the CDR3 is TGTGCCAGCAGCTACAGGGGGTCGGGGAACTATGGCTACACCTTC. It specifies CASSYRGSGNYGYTF.

This clone came up once. The chain employs TRBV5-1 and TRBJ2-7, with 8 positions matching TRBD2. The junction had 4 bases not matched to a gene; V was cut back by 1 base and J by 1 base. Germline V CDR1 and CDR2: SGHRS, YFSETQ. The CDR3 totals 15 residues. The chain's CDR3 is CASSLLAGHSYEQYF. CDR3 coding DNA: TGCGCCAGCAGCTTGCTAGCGGGTCATTCCTACGAGCAGTACTTC. Full variable domain (remainder filled in from reference TRBV5-1 and TRBJ2-7): KAGVTQTPRYLIKTRGQQVTLSCSPISGHRSVSWYQQTPGQGLQFLFEYFSETQRNKGNFPGRFSGRQFSNSRSEMNVSTLELGDSALYLCASSLLAGHSYEQYFGPGTRLTVT.

The chain recombines TRBV9 with TRBJ2-7; tentatively, D is TRBD1 (5 bases). V was clipped by 0 bases and J by 1 base, with 14 bases between them. CDR1 is SGDLS and CDR2 is YYNGEE in the germline V gene. The CDR3 is made up of 16 amino acids. DNA of the CDR3: TGTGCCAGCAGCGTAGGGACACCGCTGGATTCCTACGAGCAGTACTTC. Residues: CASSVGTPLDSYEQYF.

CDR3 sequence: CASSPIFNTNTEAFF. The CDR3 nucleotides read TGTGCCAGCAGCCCCATTTTTAACACGAACACTGAAGCTTTCTTT. This rearrangement joins TRBV7-9 to TRBJ1-1; D gene unclear. The V gene lost 5 bases and the J gene lost 1 base, with 14 bases spanning the gap. The germline CDR1 and CDR2 sequences are SEHNR and FQNEAQ (reference sequence). This CDR3 contains 15 residues.

This clone appeared a few times. V gene TRBV5-1 combines with J gene TRBJ2-3; D is uncertain. V lost 0 bases to trimming and J lost 2 bases, with 7 bases between them. In germline, CDR1 is SGHRS, CDR2 YFSETQ. The CDR3 has 14 residues. DNA for the CDR3: TGCGCCAGCAGCTTGGCCCAACTCACAGATACGCAGTATTTT. It encodes CASSLAQLTDTQYF.

The V and J genes are TRBV28 and TRBJ1-2, with TRBD1 identical over 10 bases. CDR3 length: 12 amino acids. CDR1 and CDR2 (germline): MDHEN, SYDVKM. With 9 bases clipped from V and 4 bases from J, the junction kept 2 bases outside the gene matches. In nucleotides, the CDR3 is TGTGCCAGTCGACAGGGGGCCTATGGCTACACCTTC. Translating it yields CASRQGAYGYTF.

This clone showed up just a few times. The chain joins TRBV6-5 to TRBJ2-3; TRBD1 agrees at 11 bases. V shed 7 bases, J shed 0 bases, and the junction held 3 bases outside the gene matches. This CDR3 region has 15 residues. Germline V gene lookup returns CDR1 MNHEY and CDR2 SVGAGI. In DNA form, the CDR3 reads TGTGCCAGCACCCGGACAGGGGGCAGCACAGATACGCAGTATTTT. This gives the protein CASTRTGGSTDTQYF.

V and J are TRBV14 and TRBJ2-1; 10 bases are a match to TRBD1. Trimming removed 1 base from V and 4 bases from J; junction bases left unmatched: 13. This CDR3 is 19 amino acids long. The V gene's germline CDR1 is SGHDN and CDR2 FVKESK. CDR3 loop: CASSQGARGWTGGYNEQFF. For the CDR3, the DNA is TGTGCCAGCAGCCAAGGGGCAAGGGGATGGACAGGGGGTTACAATGAGCAGTTCTTC.

The rearrangement links TRBV30 to TRBJ1-3, with 8 bases aligning to TRBD1. The germline CDR1 and CDR2 sequences are GTSNPN and SVGIG (reference sequence). The trim removed 1 base at V and 4 bases at J, leaving 15 bases unmatched. The CDR3 has 18 residues. The CDR3 nucleotides read TGTGCCTGGAGTGGCCCACGTCGACAGGGGATCTCAGGAAACACCATATATTTT. Translating it yields CAWSGPRRQGISGNTIYF.

V and J are TRBV7-9 and TRBJ2-2, with D hard to call. The germline gives CDR1 SEHNR, CDR2 FQNEAQ (reference sequence). V lost 3 bases to trimming and J lost 4 bases, with 3 bases between them. The CDR3 loop spans 12 amino acids. This CDR3 is CASSFGTGELFF. CDR3 nucleotide sequence: TGTGCCAGCAGCTTCGGCACCGGGGAGCTGTTTTTT.

This sequence joins TRBV7-9 and TRBJ2-3; 9 nucleotides align to TRBD2. V lost 4 bases and J lost 0; bases outside the gene matches: 5. The CDR3 loop spans 16 amino acids. The germline gives CDR1 SEHNR, CDR2 FQNEAQ (reference sequence). The CDR3 loop reads CASSSLAGISTDTQYF. CDR3 nucleotides: TGTGCCAGCAGCTCCCTAGCGGGAATTAGCACAGATACGCAGTATTTT.

This clone has just a few counts. The chain links TRBV5-6 to TRBJ2-7, with 8 bases identical to TRBD1. The CDR3 has 14 amino acids. The V gene end was trimmed by 1 base and the J gene end by 2 bases; junction bases not matched to a gene: 2. CDR1 SGHDT and CDR2 YYEEEE come from the germline V gene. For the CDR3, the DNA is TGTGCCAGCAGCTTGTACAGGGGGGCCTACGAGCAGTACTTC. Its translation is CASSLYRGAYEQYF.

In its sample, this clone was seen a few times. This chain connects TRBV4-3 to TRBJ2-1; 9 bases are a match to TRBD2. This CDR3 comprises 19 residues. Germline trimming cut 0 bases from V and 0 bases from J; bases unmatched to any gene: 9. The V gene's germline CDR1 is LGHNA and CDR2 YSLEER. The CDR3: CASSQDRGVSGSSYNEQFF. In nucleotides, the CDR3 is TGCGCCAGCAGCCAAGATCGGGGGGTTAGCGGGAGCTCCTACAATGAGCAGTTCTTC.

The chain employs TRBV7-2 and TRBJ2-3; 9 bases fit TRBD1. This CDR3 contains 14 residues. The germline V gene encodes CDR1 SGHTA and CDR2 FQGNSA. V lost 5 bases and J lost 12; bases outside the gene matches: 12. The CDR3: CASSPQTGGSFQYF. CDR3 DNA sequence: TGTGCCAGCAGCCCGCAGACAGGGGGGAGTTTTCAGTATTTT.

This chain joins TRBV9 and TRBJ1-3, with TRBD1 as a possible D gene (6 bases). The CDR3 has 16 residues. Trimming removed 0 bases at V and 5 bases at J, with 15 bases between. The germline V gene encodes CDR1 SGDLS and CDR2 YYNGEE. The CDR3 sequence is CASSVAGTLLRNTIYF. CDR3 sequence (DNA): TGTGCCAGCAGCGTAGCGGGGACACTCCTGAGAAACACCATATATTTT.

This clone has just a few counts. This chain uses TRBV6-1 with TRBJ1-1, with D maybe TRBD1 (5 bases). The CDR3 spans 15 residues. V lost 3 bases and J lost 5, with 16 bases in between. Germline loops: CDR1 MNHNS, CDR2 SASEGT. The CDR3 loop is CASSDRAGGTTEAFF. The CDR3 DNA reads TGTGCCAGCAGTGACAGGGCGGGAGGAACGACTGAAGCTTTCTTT.

This chain uses TRBV5-1 with TRBJ2-5; a possible D gene is TRBD1 (6 bases). CDR1 and CDR2 from the germline V gene are SGHRS and YFSETQ. This CDR3 has 13 residues. Trimming cost V 4 bases and J 2 bases, with 9 bases left between them. CDR3: CASSPDSQETQYF. In nucleotides, the CDR3 is TGCGCCAGCAGCCCGGACAGTCAAGAGACCCAGTACTTC.

The chain links TRBV2 to TRBJ1-4, with 12 bases fitting TRBD1. V lost 6 bases to trimming and J lost 2 bases; unmatched junction nucleotides: 4. Looked up from germline, CDR1 is SNHLY and CDR2 is FYNNEI. The length of the CDR3 is 16 residues. The CDR3 DNA is TGTGCCAGCAGGGGACAGGGGGCGCTTACTAATGAAAAACTGTTTTTT. Amino acids: CASRGQGALTNEKLFF.

V is TRBV29-1 and J is TRBJ2-3, with 9 bases aligning to TRBD2. Germline values: CDR1 SQVTM, CDR2 ANQGSEA. The length of the CDR3 is 15 residues. V lost 3 bases and J lost 4; bases outside the gene matches: 8. The CDR3 protein is CSVEFRAGGPDTQYF. For the CDR3, the DNA is TGCAGCGTTGAGTTCAGGGCGGGAGGGCCAGATACGCAGTATTTT.

The chain recombines TRBV9 with TRBJ1-2; 7 bases map to TRBD1. Germline V gene sequence: CDR1 SGDLS, CDR2 YYNGEE. V lost 0 bases and J lost 3; bases outside the gene matches: 8. This CDR3 contains 16 residues. The CDR3 coding sequence is TGTGCCAGCAGCGTAGGGACAGGCTTTTCTGACTATGGCTACACCTTC. Protein product: CASSVGTGFSDYGYTF. The full variable domain, with the rest looked up from reference TRBV9 and TRBJ1-2, is DSGVTQTPKHLITATGQRVTLRCSPRSGDLSVYWYQQSLDQGLQFLIQYYNGEERAKGNILERFSAQQFPDLHSELNLSSLELGDSALYFCASSVGTGFSDYGYTFGSGTRLTVV.

The V and J genes are TRBV10-2 and TRBJ2-5; 13 nucleotides agree with TRBD2. The length of the CDR3 is 15 residues. Germline CDR1 WSHSY, CDR2 SAAADI. With V trimmed by 9 bases and J by 2 bases, 6 bases remained unmatched. CDR3: CASAKGLAGQETQYF. The CDR3 DNA is TGCGCCAGTGCCAAGGGACTAGCGGGACAAGAGACCCAGTACTTC.

The rearrangement links TRBV25-1 to TRBJ2-3, with D uncertain. Germline V gene sequence: CDR1 MGHDK, CDR2 SYGVNS. CDR3 length: 12 amino acids. Deletions cut 3 bases from V and 4 bases from J, with 5 bases between. The CDR3 loop is CASSEAADTQYF. The CDR3 bases are TGTGCCAGCAGTGAGGCGGCAGATACGCAGTATTTT.

The chain links TRBV6-1 to TRBJ2-2; weak D call: TRBD1 (6 bases). CDR1 and CDR2 from the germline V gene are MNHNS and SASEGT. V lost 5 bases, J lost 6 bases, and 10 bases lay in between. This CDR3 spans 13 amino acids. CDR3 sequence (DNA): TGTGCCAGCAGTACACAGGGTGCCGGGGAGCTGTTTTTT. Protein sequence: CASSTQGAGELFF.

CDR3 region: CASSLSLAGTGVREQYF. The CDR3, as DNA: TGTGCCAGCAGTTTATCGCTAGCCGGGACAGGGGTGCGGGAGCAGTACTTC. The chain is built from TRBV27 and TRBJ2-7; 10 positions agree with TRBD1. The CDR3 is 17 amino acids. Germline CDR1 reads MNHEY; CDR2 reads SMNVEV (reference sequence). Germline trimming cut 0 bases from V and 7 bases from J; bases unmatched to any gene: 12.

The chain employs TRBV6-5 and TRBJ2-7; 8 bases fit TRBD1. CDR1 MNHEY and CDR2 SVGAGI come from the germline V gene. The CDR3 has 14 residues. V dropped 6 bases and J dropped 3; count of bases not matched to a gene: 7. CDR3 residues: CASSRTGKFYEQYF. In DNA form, the CDR3 reads TGTGCCAGCAGCCGGACAGGGAAGTTCTACGAGCAGTACTTC.